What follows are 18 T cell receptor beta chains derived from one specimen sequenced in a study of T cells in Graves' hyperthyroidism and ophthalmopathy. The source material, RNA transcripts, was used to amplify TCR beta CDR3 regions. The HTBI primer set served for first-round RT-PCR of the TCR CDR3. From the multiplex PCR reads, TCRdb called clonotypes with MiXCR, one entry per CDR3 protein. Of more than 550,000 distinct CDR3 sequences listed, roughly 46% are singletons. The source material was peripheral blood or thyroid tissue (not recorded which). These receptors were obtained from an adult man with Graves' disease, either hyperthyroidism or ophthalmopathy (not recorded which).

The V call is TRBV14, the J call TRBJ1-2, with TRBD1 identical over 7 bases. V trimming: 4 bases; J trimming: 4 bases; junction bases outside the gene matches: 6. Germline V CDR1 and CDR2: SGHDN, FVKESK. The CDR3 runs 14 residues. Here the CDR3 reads CASSPLGQTYGYTF. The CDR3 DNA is TGTGCCAGCAGCCCTCTGGGACAGACCTATGGCTACACCTTC.

The CDR3 DNA reads TGCAGTGCTAGAGACCCAGGGGGCGGTTCACCCCTCCACTTT. Translating it yields CSARDPGGGSPLHF. The chain carries TRBV20-1 and TRBJ1-6, with 8 nucleotides matching TRBD1. The CDR3 sequence is 14 residues long. CDR1 and CDR2 from the germline V gene are DFQATT and SNEGSKA (reference sequence). After removal of 0 bases from V and 9 bases from J, the junction contained 4 bases not matched to a gene.

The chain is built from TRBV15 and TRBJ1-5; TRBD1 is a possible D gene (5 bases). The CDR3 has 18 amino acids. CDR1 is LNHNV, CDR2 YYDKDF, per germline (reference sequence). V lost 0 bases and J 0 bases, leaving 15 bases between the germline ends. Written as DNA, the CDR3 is TGTGCCACCAGCAGAGAATTAAGGGGCAGGGATAGCAATCAGCCCCAGCATTTT. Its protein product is CATSRELRGRDSNQPQHF. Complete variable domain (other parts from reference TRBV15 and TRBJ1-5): DAMVIQNPRYQVTQFGKPVTLSCSQTLNHNVMYWYQQKSSQAPKLLFHYYDKDFNNEADTPDNFQSRRPNTSFCFLDIRSPGLGDTAMYLCATSRELRGRDSNQPQHFGDGTRLSIL.

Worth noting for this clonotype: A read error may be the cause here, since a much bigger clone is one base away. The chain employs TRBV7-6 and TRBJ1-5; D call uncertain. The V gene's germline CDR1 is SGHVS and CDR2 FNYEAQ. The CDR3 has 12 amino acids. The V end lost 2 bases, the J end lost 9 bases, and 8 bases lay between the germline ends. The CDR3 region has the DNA TGTGCCAGCAGCTTATTCCCGTCGCCCCAGCATTTT. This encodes CASSLFPSPQHF.

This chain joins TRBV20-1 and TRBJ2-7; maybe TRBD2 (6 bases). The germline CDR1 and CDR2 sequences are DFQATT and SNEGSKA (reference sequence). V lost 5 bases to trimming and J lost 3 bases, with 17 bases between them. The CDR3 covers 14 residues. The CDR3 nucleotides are TGCAGTGCTCGGTCTTGGGACTCCCACTACGAGCAGTACTTC. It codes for CSARSWDSHYEQYF.

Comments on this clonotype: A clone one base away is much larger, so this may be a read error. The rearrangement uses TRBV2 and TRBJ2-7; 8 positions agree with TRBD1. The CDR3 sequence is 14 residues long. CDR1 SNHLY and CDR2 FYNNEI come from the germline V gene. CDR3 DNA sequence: TGTGTCAGCAGCCTGGGACAGGTAGCCTACGAGCAGTACTTC. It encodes CVSSLGQVAYEQYF. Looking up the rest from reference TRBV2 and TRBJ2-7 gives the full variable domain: EPEVTQTPSHQVTQMGQEVILRCVPISNHLYFYWYRQILGQKVEFLVSFYNNEISEKSEIFDDQFSVERPDGSNFTLKIRSTKLEDSAMYFCVSSLGQVAYEQYFGPGTRLTVT.

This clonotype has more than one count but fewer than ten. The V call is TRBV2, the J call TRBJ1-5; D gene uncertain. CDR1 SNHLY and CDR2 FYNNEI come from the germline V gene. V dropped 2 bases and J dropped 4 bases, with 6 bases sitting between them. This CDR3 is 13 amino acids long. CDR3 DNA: TGTGCCAGCAGTGAACGGGAAAATCAGCCCCAGCATTTT. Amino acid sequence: CASSERENQPQHF.

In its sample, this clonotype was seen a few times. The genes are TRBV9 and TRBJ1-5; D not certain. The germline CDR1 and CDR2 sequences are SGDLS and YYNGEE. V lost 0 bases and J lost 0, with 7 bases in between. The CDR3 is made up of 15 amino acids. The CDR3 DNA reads TGTGCCAGCAGCGTAGCCGGGGATAGCAATCAGCCCCAGCATTTT. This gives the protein CASSVAGDSNQPQHF.

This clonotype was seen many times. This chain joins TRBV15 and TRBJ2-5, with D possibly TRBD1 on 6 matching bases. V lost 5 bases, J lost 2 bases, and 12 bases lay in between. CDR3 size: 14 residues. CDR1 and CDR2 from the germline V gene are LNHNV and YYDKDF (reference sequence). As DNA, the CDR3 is TGTGCCACCAGCGCCGGACAGACACAAGAGACCCAGTACTTC. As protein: CATSAGQTQETQYF.

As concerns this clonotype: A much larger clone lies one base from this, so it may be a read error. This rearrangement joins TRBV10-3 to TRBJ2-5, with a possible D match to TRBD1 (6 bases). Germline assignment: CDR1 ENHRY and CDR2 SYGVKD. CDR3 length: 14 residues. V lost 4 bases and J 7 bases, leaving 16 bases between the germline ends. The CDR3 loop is CAISGLQGRGTQYF. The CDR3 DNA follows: TGTGCCATCAGTGGGTTACAGGGTCGAGGGACCCAGTACTTC.

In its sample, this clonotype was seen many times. The CDR3 DNA reads as TGTGCCAGCAGGAATGACCTTAGGGGATATGGTGAAAAACTGTTTTTT. Translating it yields CASRNDLRGYGEKLFF. This sequence joins TRBV2 and TRBJ1-4, with D maybe TRBD1 (5 bases). This CDR3 contains 16 residues. V shed 6 bases and J shed 7 bases, with 21 bases lying between them. Germline CDR1 SNHLY, CDR2 FYNNEI.

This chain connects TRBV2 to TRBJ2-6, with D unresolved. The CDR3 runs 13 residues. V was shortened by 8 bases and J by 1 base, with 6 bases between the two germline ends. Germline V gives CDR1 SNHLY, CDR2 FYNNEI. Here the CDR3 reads CASGLSGANVLTF. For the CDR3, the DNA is TGTGCCAGCGGCCTATCTGGGGCCAACGTCCTGACTTTC.

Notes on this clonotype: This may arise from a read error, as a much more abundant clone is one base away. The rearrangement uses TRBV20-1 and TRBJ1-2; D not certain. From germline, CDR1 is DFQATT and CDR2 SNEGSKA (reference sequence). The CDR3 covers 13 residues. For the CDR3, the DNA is TGCAGTGCTAGAGAAGGTACAGACTATGGCTGCACCTTC. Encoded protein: CSAREGTDYGCTF.

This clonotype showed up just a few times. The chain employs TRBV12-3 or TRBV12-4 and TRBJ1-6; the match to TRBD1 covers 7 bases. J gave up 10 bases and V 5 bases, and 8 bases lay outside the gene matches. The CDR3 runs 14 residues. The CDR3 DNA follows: TGTGCCAGCAGTAAGACAGGGACGGGATCACCCCTCCACTTT. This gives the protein CASSKTGTGSPLHF.

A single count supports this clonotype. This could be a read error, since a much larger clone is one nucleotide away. Here the CDR3 DNA reads TGTGCCAGCAGCCCTTCAGGGAGTCGACTGTGTTTT. Translating it yields CASSPSGSRLCF. The gene calls are TRBV9 and TRBJ1-4, with D possibly matching TRBD1 (5 bases). The CDR3 extends over 12 amino acids. Per germline, CDR1 SGDLS and CDR2 YYNGEE.

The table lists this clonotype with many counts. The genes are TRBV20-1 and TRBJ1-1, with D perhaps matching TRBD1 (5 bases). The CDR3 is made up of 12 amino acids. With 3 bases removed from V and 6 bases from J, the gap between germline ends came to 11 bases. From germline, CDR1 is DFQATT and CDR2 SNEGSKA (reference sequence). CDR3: CSASPREAEAFF. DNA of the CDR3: TGCAGTGCTAGTCCCAGGGAAGCTGAAGCTTTCTTT.

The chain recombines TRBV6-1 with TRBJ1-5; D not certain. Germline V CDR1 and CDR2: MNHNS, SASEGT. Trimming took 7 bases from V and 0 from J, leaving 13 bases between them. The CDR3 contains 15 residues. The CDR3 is CASTEGGYSNQPQHF. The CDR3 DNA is TGTGCCAGCACCGAAGGAGGGTATAGCAATCAGCCCCAGCATTTT.

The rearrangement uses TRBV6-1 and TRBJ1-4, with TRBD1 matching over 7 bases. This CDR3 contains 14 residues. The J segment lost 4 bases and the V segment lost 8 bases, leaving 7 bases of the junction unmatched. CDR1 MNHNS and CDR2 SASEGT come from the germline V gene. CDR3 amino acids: CASGTEEINEKLFF. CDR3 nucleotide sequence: TGTGCCAGCGGGACAGAGGAGATTAATGAAAAACTGTTTTTT.